Following are 20 T cell receptor beta chains from one sample sequenced in a study of cytomegalovirus exposure and HLA in healthy donors. In the PCR, 60 Vbeta and 13 Jbeta primers were used. TCRdb's table, derived via immunoSEQ multiplex PCR, lists solely in-frame clones and lacks some. Among approximately 110,000 clones listed, roughly 76% were seen once. Sequenced material: PBMCs. These receptors came from a woman in her sixties or seventies in good health and CMV-seropositive.

The gene calls are TRBV18 and TRBJ2-3, with D hard to call. Germline-derived CDR1 and CDR2 are KGHSH and LQKENI. V shed 4 bases and J shed 6 bases, with 11 bases lying between them. This CDR3 has 13 residues. The CDR3 is CASSLTNSDTQYF. CDR3 nucleotides: TGTGCCAGCTCACTCACTAACTCCGATACGCAGTATTTT.

The chain links TRBV19 to TRBJ2-1; a possible D gene is TRBD2 (6 bases). Germline-derived CDR1 and CDR2 are LNHDA and SQIVND (reference sequence). This CDR3 region has 16 residues. V shed 0 bases and J shed 4 bases, with 13 bases lying between them. The CDR3 loop is CASSIEPASAYNEQFF. Here the CDR3 DNA reads TGTGCCAGTAGTATAGAACCCGCTAGCGCGTACAATGAGCAGTTCTTC.

The chain employs TRBV5-4 and TRBJ2-5; 12 nucleotides agree with TRBD2. V lost 4 bases to trimming and J lost 4 bases; unmatched junction nucleotides: 8. CDR1 and CDR2 from the germline V gene are SGHNT and YYREEE (reference sequence). The CDR3 covers 16 residues. The CDR3 reads CASSRGTSGPSETQYF. The DNA for the CDR3 is TGTGCCAGCAGCCGAGGGACTAGCGGGCCCTCAGAGACCCAGTACTTC.

The chain recombines TRBV9 with TRBJ2-7; 10 positions match TRBD1. The germline gives CDR1 SGDLS, CDR2 YYNGEE. The CDR3 covers 13 residues. The junction had 4 bases not matched to a gene; V was cut back by 4 bases and J by 6 bases. The CDR3 here is CASSSGDRGEQYF. DNA of the CDR3: TGTGCCAGCAGCTCAGGGGACAGGGGCGAGCAGTACTTC.

This clone was picked up one time. V usage is TRBV7-9 and J usage is TRBJ1-1; the D is unclear. The CDR3 length is 13 residues. Germline CDR1 and CDR2: SEHNR and FQNEAQ (reference sequence). V lost 2 bases to trimming and J lost 7 bases, with 11 bases between them. CDR3 region: CASSLLGSGEAFF. As DNA, the CDR3 is TGTGCCAGCAGCTTACTTGGGTCAGGTGAAGCTTTCTTT.

CDR3 bases: TGTGCCAGCAGCCCTCGACGGGAGAGCACTGAAGCTTTCTTT. It translates to CASSPRRESTEAFF. V and J are TRBV7-9 and TRBJ1-1; the D is unclear. Germline assignment: CDR1 SEHNR and CDR2 FQNEAQ (reference sequence). CDR3 length equals 14 residues. Trimming cost V 5 bases and J 4 bases, with 14 bases left between them. Based on the CDR3 plus reference TRBV7-9 and TRBJ1-1, the full variable domain is DTGVSQNPRHKITKRGQNVTFRCDPISEHNRLYWYRQTLGQGPEFLTYFQNEAQLEKSRLLSDRFSAERPKGSFSTLEIQRTEQGDSAMYLCASSPRRESTEAFFGQGTRLTVV.

This clone was counted a single time. The chain joins TRBV27 to TRBJ2-5; 9 bases are shared with TRBD2. V lost 2 bases to trimming and J lost 4 bases; unmatched junction nucleotides: 8. The CDR3 runs 16 residues. The germline CDR1 and CDR2 sequences are MNHEY and SMNVEV (reference sequence). The CDR3 reads CASSLGGGAGLETQYF. The CDR3 DNA is TGTGCCAGCAGTTTAGGCGGGGGGGCCGGTTTAGAGACCCAGTACTTC.

The chain has TRBV7-9 and TRBJ2-3; the match to TRBD2 covers 13 bases. Germline-derived CDR1 and CDR2 are SEHNR and FQNEAQ (reference sequence). The CDR3 length is 17 residues. Trimming removed 3 bases from V and 4 bases from J; junction bases left unmatched: 7. CDR3 protein: CASSFRRTSGGADTQYF. In DNA, the CDR3 is TGTGCCAGCAGCTTCCGCCGAACTAGCGGGGGGGCAGATACGCAGTATTTT.

CDR3 residues: CASSQSAGTFVEQYF. The DNA of the CDR3 is TGTGCCAGCAGCCAAAGCGCCGGGACATTCGTCGAGCAGTACTTC. The chain links TRBV7-8 to TRBJ2-7; D may be TRBD1 (6 bases). V was shortened by 5 bases and J by 6 bases, with 20 bases between the two germline ends. Germline assignment: CDR1 SGHVS and CDR2 FQNEAQ. The CDR3 is 15 amino acids.

The V and J genes are TRBV27 and TRBJ2-2; no firm D call. V lost 2 bases, J lost 0 bases, and 7 bases lay in between. This CDR3 region has 15 residues. CDR1 and CDR2 (germline): MNHEY, SMNVEV (reference sequence). Here the CDR3 reads CASSLQATNTGELFF. In DNA, the CDR3 is TGTGCCAGCAGTTTACAGGCGACGAACACCGGGGAGCTGTTTTTT.

V usage is TRBV7-2 and J usage is TRBJ2-1; D perhaps matches TRBD2 (5 bases). CDR1 is SGHTA, CDR2 FQGNSA, per germline. Trimming stripped 0 bases from V and 9 bases from J, with 9 bases between. The CDR3 totals 13 residues. CDR3 region: CASSLAHGGEQFF. CDR3 nucleotides: TGTGCCAGCAGCTTAGCACACGGAGGTGAGCAGTTCTTC. Full variable domain (outside the CDR3, taken from reference TRBV7-2 and TRBJ2-1): GAGVSQSPSNKVTEKGKDVELRCDPISGHTALYWYRQSLGQGLEFLIYFQGNSAPDKSGLPSDRFSAERTGGSVSTLTIQRTQQEDSAVYLCASSLAHGGEQFFGPGTRLTVL.

This clone was counted once. The chain recombines TRBV5-1 with TRBJ1-5; D call uncertain. The germline gives CDR1 SGHRS, CDR2 YFSETQ. V lost 3 bases and J 3 bases, leaving 10 bases between the germline ends. The CDR3 has 14 residues. CDR3 sequence reads: CASSSRISNQPQHF. The CDR3 bases are TGCGCCAGCAGCTCTAGGATATCCAATCAGCCCCAGCATTTT.

The V and J genes are TRBV18 and TRBJ1-1; 9 positions match TRBD1. The CDR3 has 17 residues. Germline CDR1 is KGHSH and CDR2 is LQKENI. The V gene end was trimmed by 6 bases and the J gene end by 3 bases; junction bases not matched to a gene: 14. The CDR3 bases are TGTGCCAGCTCGGGCAACAGGGGGCGCGTGGGGGACACTGAAGCTTTCTTT. Protein sequence: CASSGNRGRVGDTEAFF.

This clone was picked up one time. Sequence at one end of the junction differs from germline and may be a read error. The CDR3 reads CAGSEDGAMNTEAFF. DNA for the CDR3: TGTGCCGGCAGTGAAGATGGAGCCATGAACACTGAAGCTTTCTTT. The chain has TRBV6-1 and TRBJ1-1; the D is unclear. Germline values: CDR1 MNHNS, CDR2 SASEGT. The CDR3 covers 15 residues.

The gene calls are TRBV19 and TRBJ2-3, with D perhaps TRBD1 (5 bases). V shed 6 bases and J shed 4 bases, with 14 bases lying between them. The CDR3 length is 14 residues. CDR1 and CDR2 from the germline V gene are LNHDA and SQIVND (reference sequence). The CDR3 nucleotides are TGTGCCAGTAGATTCACCTGGGGCTCAGATACGCAGTATTTT. Amino acids: CASRFTWGSDTQYF.

This CDR3 is CASSQDETGVYEQYF. The CDR3 nucleotides read TGCGCCAGCAGCCAAGACGAGACAGGGGTCTACGAGCAGTACTTC. The chain couples TRBV4-1 to TRBJ2-7; 8 bases match TRBD1. The germline CDR1 and CDR2 sequences are MGHRA and YSYEKL. The V segment lost 0 bases and the J segment 3 bases; nucleotides outside the gene matches: 4. This CDR3 region has 15 residues.

This chain connects TRBV7-8 to TRBJ2-7; 9 bases are a match to TRBD2. The J segment lost 1 base and the V segment lost 5 bases, leaving 6 bases of the junction unmatched. Per the germline V gene, CDR1 is SGHVS and CDR2 is FQNEAQ. The CDR3 covers 15 residues. CDR3 nucleotides: TGTGCCAGCAGCCATGGGCGGGGGGGTTCCTACGAGCAGTACTTC. Translated, it gives CASSHGRGGSYEQYF.

The chain employs TRBV13 and TRBJ2-4; D not certain. Germline CDR1 reads PRHDT; CDR2 reads FYEKMQ (reference sequence). V lost 6 bases, J lost 2 bases, and 14 bases lay in between. This CDR3 region has 15 residues. The chain's CDR3 is CASSETGVPKNIQYF. Written as DNA, the CDR3 is TGTGCCAGCAGTGAAACGGGTGTTCCCAAAAACATTCAGTACTTC.

The chain links TRBV7-9 to TRBJ2-3; 8 positions agree with TRBD2. The CDR3 runs 15 residues. Trimming removed 4 bases from V and 5 bases from J; junction bases left unmatched: 8. Germline V gene sequence: CDR1 SEHNR, CDR2 FQNEAQ (reference sequence). CDR3 sequence reads: CASSSDGGALDTQYF. For the CDR3, the DNA is TGTGCCAGCAGCTCGGACGGGGGGGCCTTAGATACGCAGTATTTT. The full variable domain, its missing parts supplied by reference TRBV7-9 and TRBJ2-3, is DTGVSQNPRHKITKRGQNVTFRCDPISEHNRLYWYRQTLGQGPEFLTYFQNEAQLEKSRLLSDRFSAERPKGSFSTLEIQRTEQGDSAMYLCASSSDGGALDTQYFGPGTRLTVL.

The chain employs TRBV2 and TRBJ2-3, with 15 bases fitting TRBD2. Per germline, CDR1 SNHLY and CDR2 FYNNEI. Trimming removed 5 bases from V and 7 bases from J; junction bases left unmatched: 4. The CDR3 totals 15 residues. In nucleotides, the CDR3 is TGTGCCAGCAGTAGGACTAGCGGGGGGGCATATACGCAGTATTTT. Encoded protein: CASSRTSGGAYTQYF.